These 13 T cell receptor beta chains came from one sample sequenced in a study of T cell responses to AZD1222 COVID-19 vaccine. TCRdb's table, derived via immunoSEQ multiplex PCR, lists solely in-frame clones and lacks some. In the table there are some 140,000 clones, about 88% of which are singletons. The sequences come from peripheral blood, collected on day 0 of AZD1222 vaccination. These receptors all stem from an adult in good health.

This chain links TRBV5-1 with TRBJ2-1; the D is unclear. Trimming took 2 bases from V and 0 from J, leaving 9 bases between them. Germline loops: CDR1 SGHRS, CDR2 YFSETQ. CDR3 length equals 15 residues. DNA of the CDR3: TGCGCCAGCAGCTTAACACAAAGCTCCTACAATGAGCAGTTCTTC. The encoded protein is CASSLTQSSYNEQFF.

The J gene is TRBJ1-1, the V gene TRBV5-6, with a possible D match to TRBD1 (6 bases). The ends were cut back, 0 bases at V and 2 bases at J, with 8 bases in the middle. CDR1 SGHDT and CDR2 YYEEEE come from the germline V gene. This CDR3 has 14 amino acids. CDR3 bases: TGTGCCAGCAGCTTGGGGACAGAAAACACTGAAGCTTTCTTT. Its protein is CASSLGTENTEAFF.

The rearrangement joins TRBV6-5 to TRBJ2-1; possible D gene TRBD1, 5 bases. The V gene lost 6 bases and the J gene lost 5 bases, with 17 bases spanning the gap. CDR1 MNHEY and CDR2 SVGAGI come from the germline V gene. The CDR3 covers 15 residues. Here the CDR3 DNA reads TGTGCCAGCAGCCCCCTCGGGCAGGGTAACAATGAGCAGTTCTTC. Its protein is CASSPLGQGNNEQFF.

This chain uses TRBV10-2 with TRBJ2-1; no firm D call. The CDR3 has 15 amino acids. Trimming shortened V by 2 bases and J by 1 base, and 9 bases separated the two germline ends. Per germline, CDR1 WSHSY and CDR2 SAAADI. This chain's CDR3 is CASSEDQISYNEQFF. CDR3 bases: TGCGCCAGCAGTGAGGACCAGATTTCCTACAATGAGCAGTTCTTC.

V and J are TRBV28 and TRBJ1-3; 7 bases fit TRBD1. CDR3 length equals 14 residues. The junction had 5 bases not matched to a gene; V was cut back by 2 bases and J by 7 bases. Germline CDR1 is MDHEN and CDR2 is SYDVKM. In DNA form, the CDR3 reads TGTGCCAGCAGTTTACCCGGACAGGAGAACACCATATATTTT. It specifies CASSLPGQENTIYF. The variable domain in full, completed from reference TRBV28 and TRBJ1-3, reads DVKVTQSSRYLVKRTGEKVFLECVQDMDHENMFWYRQDPGLGLRLIYFSYDVKMKEKGDIPEGYSVSREKKERFSLILESASTNQTSMYLCASSLPGQENTIYFGEGSWLTVV.

This sequence joins TRBV7-2 and TRBJ1-2; the match to TRBD1 covers 7 bases. Trimming took 0 bases from V and 8 from J; bases not matched to a gene: 9. This CDR3 comprises 15 residues. The germline V gene has CDR1 SGHTA and CDR2 FQGNSA. The CDR3 sequence: CASSLADRALGGYTF. The CDR3 DNA is TGTGCCAGCAGCTTAGCTGACAGGGCCCTGGGGGGCTACACCTTC.

This chain joins TRBV7-2 and TRBJ2-7, with unresolved D. Germline V gene data show CDR1 as SGHTA and CDR2 as FQGNSA. This CDR3 has 13 amino acids. V shed 4 bases and J shed 2 bases, with 9 bases lying between them. Here the CDR3 reads CASSSSPAYEQYF. The CDR3 bases are TGTGCCAGCAGCTCATCCCCAGCCTACGAGCAGTACTTC.

The chain has TRBV6-2 or TRBV6-3 and TRBJ1-5, with D tentatively TRBD1 (6 bases). Germline loops: CDR1 MNHEY, CDR2 SVGEGT. Trimming cost V 2 bases and J 5 bases, with 16 bases left between them. The CDR3 has 16 amino acids. CDR3 nucleotide sequence: TGTGCCAGCAGTTACGGGGGGGCCCCGAGAGATCAGCCCCAGCATTTT. This encodes CASSYGGAPRDQPQHF.

The rearrangement links TRBV2 to TRBJ1-5; 8 bases fit TRBD1. The germline CDR1 and CDR2 sequences are SNHLY and FYNNEI. This CDR3 is built from 15 residues. Germline trimming cut 3 bases from V and 6 bases from J; bases unmatched to any gene: 7. CDR3 amino acids: CASSEDRVGGQPQHF. CDR3 DNA: TGTGCCAGCAGTGAGGACAGGGTCGGTGGTCAGCCCCAGCATTTT.

The chain links TRBV12-3 or TRBV12-4 to TRBJ2-7; TRBD1 matches 7 bases. V shed 6 bases and J 3 bases; nucleotides not matched to a gene: 5. The CDR3 sequence is 13 residues long. The CDR3 DNA follows: TGTGCCAGCAGGGACAGGATAAACTACGAGCAGTACTTC. It encodes CASRDRINYEQYF.

Regarding this clone: Other DNA sequences in this sample translate to the same CDR3. V and J are TRBV5-1 and TRBJ2-7, with 8 bases lining up with TRBD1. The CDR3 extends over 14 amino acids. V lost 0 bases, J lost 5 bases, and 4 bases stayed unmatched. Looked up from germline, CDR1 is SGHRS and CDR2 is YFSETQ. The CDR3 reads CASSLGQGAHEQYF. CDR3 DNA sequence: TGCGCCAGCAGCTTGGGGCAGGGGGCCCACGAGCAGTACTTC.

This chain links TRBV28 with TRBJ1-4; D is unclear. V shed 6 bases and J shed 0 bases, with 11 bases lying between them. The germline V gene encodes CDR1 MDHEN and CDR2 SYDVKM. This CDR3 contains 15 residues. In DNA, the CDR3 is TGTGCCAGCAGAAGTACACTGACAACTAATGAAAAACTGTTTTTT. Translation: CASRSTLTTNEKLFF. Filled out from reference TRBV28 and TRBJ1-4, the complete variable domain reads DVKVTQSSRYLVKRTGEKVFLECVQDMDHENMFWYRQDPGLGLRLIYFSYDVKMKEKGDIPEGYSVSREKKERFSLILESASTNQTSMYLCASRSTLTTNEKLFFGSGTQLSVL.

The chain combines TRBV5-1 with TRBJ1-4; D not certain. The CDR3 covers 14 residues. The germline V gene encodes CDR1 SGHRS and CDR2 YFSETQ. With 0 bases removed from V and 4 bases from J, the gap between germline ends came to 7 bases. CDR3 residues: CASSLGRINEKLFF. The CDR3 bases are TGCGCCAGCAGCTTGGGGCGGATTAATGAAAAACTGTTTTTT.